A single sample gave rise to the 30 T cell receptor beta chains below, sequenced in a study of T cells in Graves' hyperthyroidism and ophthalmopathy. It was RNA transcripts that yielded the amplified TCR beta CDR3 regions. TCR CDR3 regions were first amplified by RT-PCR with HTBI primers. TCRdb reprocessed the multiplex PCR reads with MiXCR, giving one entry per CDR3 protein. In the table there are around 350,000 distinct CDR3 sequences, roughly 15% of which are singletons. Sequences were obtained from blood. These receptor sequences come from a woman aged 60 to 75 with Graves' ophthalmopathy.

The chain couples TRBV12-3 or TRBV12-4 to TRBJ2-1; 10 nucleotides line up with TRBD2. J gave up 6 bases and V 1 base, and 3 bases lay outside the gene matches. CDR3 length: 15 amino acids. The CDR3, as DNA: TGTGCCAGCAGTTTAGGAGCGGGAGGGGGCAATGAGCAGTTCTTC. Translated: CASSLGAGGGNEQFF.

The chain carries TRBV2 and TRBJ2-1; TRBD1 might be the D (6 bases). Looked up from germline, CDR1 is SNHLY and CDR2 is FYNNEI. The CDR3 runs 15 residues. Trimming pared 6 bases from V and 4 bases from J, leaving 16 bases between. This CDR3 reads CASRDSTPAYNEQFF. DNA for the CDR3: TGTGCCAGCAGGGACAGTACCCCAGCTTACAATGAGCAGTTCTTC.

This clonotype has more than one count but fewer than ten. The J gene is TRBJ1-5, the V gene TRBV4-1; unclear D gene. Germline loops: CDR1 MGHRA, CDR2 YSYEKL. The CDR3 extends over 17 amino acids. V was trimmed by 0 bases and J by 0 bases, leaving 12 bases between them. CDR3 loop: CASSQEFEDYSNQPQHF. CDR3 bases: TGCGCCAGCAGCCAAGAATTCGAGGATTATAGCAATCAGCCCCAGCATTTT.

This clonotype showed up just a few times. The genes are TRBV7-9 and TRBJ2-3; TRBD2 aligns across 9 bases. In germline, CDR1 is SEHNR, CDR2 FQNEAQ (reference sequence). The CDR3 has 16 residues. V gave up 3 bases and J gave up 6 bases; unmatched junction bases: 10. CDR3 residues: CASSFRIAGAVDTQYF. The CDR3, as DNA: TGTGCCAGCAGCTTCCGCATAGCGGGAGCGGTGGATACGCAGTATTTT.

A few counts support this clonotype. The rearrangement uses TRBV3-1 and TRBJ1-3; D is undetermined. The germline gives CDR1 LGHDT, CDR2 YNNKEL (reference sequence). This CDR3 is 14 amino acids long. Trimming took 0 bases from V and 3 from J, leaving 6 bases between them. CDR3 in amino acids: CASSQDPSGNTIYF. The CDR3 DNA reads TGTGCCAGCAGCCAAGACCCCAGTGGAAACACCATATATTTT.

This clonotype was recorded at least ten times. The CDR3 protein is CASRLQGYEQYF. As DNA, the CDR3 is TGTGCCAGCAGATTACAGGGCTACGAGCAGTACTTC. This chain links TRBV28 with TRBJ2-7; TRBD1 might be the D (6 bases). V gave up 6 bases and J gave up 3 bases, with 9 bases separating them. Looked up from germline, CDR1 is MDHEN and CDR2 is SYDVKM. The CDR3 runs to 12 residues.

In this sample, this clonotype turned up many times. The chain is built from TRBV2 and TRBJ2-7; 12 bases agree with TRBD2. Looked up from germline, CDR1 is SNHLY and CDR2 is FYNNEI. With 3 bases clipped from V and 6 bases from J, the junction kept 6 bases outside the gene matches. The CDR3 covers 15 residues. The CDR3 bases are TGTGCCAGCAGTGATGCCGGACTAGCGGGATCCGAGCAGTACTTC. This codes for CASSDAGLAGSEQYF.

This clonotype was observed a single time. The chain carries TRBV11-1 and TRBJ1-5; 9 bases are a match to TRBD1. J gave up 6 bases and V 5 bases, and 8 bases lay outside the gene matches. The CDR3 spans 15 residues. Germline values: CDR1 SGHAT, CDR2 FQDESV (reference sequence). In nucleotides, the CDR3 is TGTGCCAGCAGCCCCTACAGGGGGCGCGGTCAGCCCCAGCATTTT. The encoded protein is CASSPYRGRGQPQHF.

Only a few counts were recorded for this clonotype. One base away lies a much larger clone, so this may be a sequencing read error. The chain recombines TRBV12-5 with TRBJ2-5; perhaps TRBD2 as D (5 bases). This CDR3 is 15 amino acids long. CDR1 is LGHNT and CDR2 is FRNRAP in the germline V gene. The CDR3 nucleotides are TGTGCTAGTGGTCTCCTAGCAGGTCTCCAAGAGACCCAGCACTTC. Translated, it gives CASGLLAGLQETQHF.

The sample holds many counts of this clonotype. The chain recombines TRBV18 with TRBJ2-7; 9 positions match TRBD2. The CDR3 extends over 15 amino acids. V lost 0 bases and J lost 5; bases outside the gene matches: 5. The germline V gene has CDR1 KGHSH and CDR2 LQKENI. The DNA for the CDR3 is TGTGCCAGCTCACCACCCGGACTAGCGAGGAACGAGCAGTACTTC. Protein: CASSPPGLARNEQYF. The entire variable domain, with the rest obtained from reference TRBV18 and TRBJ2-7, is as follows: NAGVMQNPRHLVRRRGQEARLRCSPMKGHSHVYWYRQLPEEGLKFMVYLQKENIIDESGMPKERFSAEFPKEGPSILRIQQVVRGDSAAYFCASSPPGLARNEQYFGPGTRLTVT.

This clonotype was counted at least ten times. CDR3 coding DNA: TGTGCCAGCAGTCTCGGAGGTTGGATGGTCGCCGGGGAGCTGTTTTTT. Translated: CASSLGGWMVAGELFF. The J gene is TRBJ2-2, the V gene TRBV2, with D possibly being TRBD2 (5 bases). CDR3 length: 16 residues. Germline CDR1 and CDR2: SNHLY and FYNNEI. V was pared by 5 bases and J by 6 bases, with 19 bases between.

The V call is TRBV6-1, the J call TRBJ2-5, with D uncertain. Germline V CDR1 and CDR2: MNHNS, SASEGT. Trimming removed 6 bases at V and 5 bases at J, with 7 bases between. The CDR3 has 11 amino acids. CDR3 nucleotide sequence: TGTGCCAGCAGAGAGTATGAGACCCAGTACTTC. It codes for CASREYETQYF.

This clonotype was counted ten times or more. This chain links TRBV11-2 with TRBJ1-6; D gene uncertain. The CDR3 has 15 residues. Germline values: CDR1 SGHAT, CDR2 FQNNGV. The V and J ends lost 5 bases and 7 bases respectively, with 15 bases between them. CDR3 sequence reads: CASSPRPGKNSPLHF. CDR3 nucleotides: TGTGCCAGCAGCCCCCGGCCGGGGAAAAATTCACCCCTCCACTTT.

The table lists this clonotype with many counts. The gene calls are TRBV5-1 and TRBJ2-3, with D maybe TRBD2 (6 bases). The germline CDR1 and CDR2 sequences are SGHRS and YFSETQ. Trimming removed 6 bases at V and 0 bases at J, with 17 bases between. This CDR3 contains 16 residues. The CDR3 reads CASKPEGLESTDTQYF. In DNA form, the CDR3 reads TGCGCCAGCAAACCGGAGGGCCTGGAAAGCACAGATACGCAGTATTTT.

This clonotype occurred a few times. The rearrangement links TRBV9 to TRBJ2-2; 11 bases map to TRBD2. The V segment lost 0 bases and the J segment 5 bases; nucleotides outside the gene matches: 3. CDR3 length equals 16 residues. The germline gives CDR1 SGDLS, CDR2 YYNGEE. The CDR3 region is CASSVGLAGGTGELFF. The CDR3 bases are TGTGCCAGCAGCGTAGGTCTAGCGGGAGGTACCGGGGAGCTGTTTTTT.

The table lists this clonotype with many counts. V and J are TRBV5-1 and TRBJ2-1; 9 bases are a match to TRBD2. Germline CDR1 and CDR2: SGHRS and YFSETQ. The J segment lost 10 bases and the V segment lost 2 bases, leaving 16 bases of the junction unmatched. This CDR3 is built from 17 residues. Here the CDR3 reads CASSLRTVGSGRSEQFF. The CDR3 bases are TGCGCCAGCAGCTTACGGACTGTGGGGAGCGGGAGGTCAGAGCAGTTCTTC.

As to this clonotype: One junction end does not reproduce the germline sequence, and a read error may be involved. The chain employs TRBV27 and TRBJ2-5; D gene unclear. The CDR3 is 11 amino acids. The germline gives CDR1 MNHEY, CDR2 SMNVEV (reference sequence). Written as DNA, the CDR3 is TGTGCCAGCGGTTTCGGCGAGACCCAGTACTTC. It is translated as CASGFGETQYF.

This clonotype appeared many times. The chain links TRBV7-9 to TRBJ2-7; D might be TRBD2 (5 bases). This CDR3 contains 13 residues. Germline V gene data show CDR1 as SEHNR and CDR2 as FQNEAQ (reference sequence). Trimming pared 1 base from V and 4 bases from J, leaving 8 bases between. CDR3 region: CASSLEEAYEQYF. The CDR3 nucleotides read TGTGCCAGCAGCTTAGAGGAGGCGTACGAGCAGTACTTC.

This clonotype has just a few counts. This chain joins TRBV20-1 and TRBJ2-1; D is uncertain. Trimming left V 7 bases short and J 8 bases short, with 21 bases between. Germline V gene sequence: CDR1 DFQATT, CDR2 SNEGSKA (reference sequence). The CDR3 consists of 14 residues. The CDR3 is CSVSSLDPLYEQFF. The CDR3 region has the DNA TGCAGTGTTAGCTCCTTGGACCCGCTGTATGAGCAGTTCTTC.

This clonotype was detected only a few times. This chain uses TRBV29-1 with TRBJ2-1, with 8 positions matching TRBD1. The CDR3 covers 12 residues. The germline CDR1 and CDR2 sequences are SQVTM and ANQGSEA. The J segment lost 10 bases and the V segment lost 8 bases, leaving 10 bases of the junction unmatched. CDR3 region: CSIKPGGEEQFF. CDR3 in DNA: TGCAGCATAAAACCAGGGGGCGAAGAGCAGTTCTTC.

This clonotype was detected ten times or more. The chain links TRBV7-6 to TRBJ2-3; 11 nucleotides align to TRBD2. The germline CDR1 and CDR2 sequences are SGHVS and FNYEAQ. The CDR3 totals 18 residues. Germline trimming cut 0 bases from V and 4 bases from J; bases unmatched to any gene: 9. DNA of the CDR3: TGTGCCAGCAGCTTAGCGTTGCGAGTAGCGGGAGGGTCAGATACGCAGTATTTT. It encodes CASSLALRVAGGSDTQYF.

The genes are TRBV24-1 and TRBJ2-1, with D uncertain. This CDR3 is built from 12 residues. The germline V gene encodes CDR1 KGHDR and CDR2 SFDVKD. The V and J ends lost 4 bases and 9 bases respectively, with 9 bases between them. The CDR3 coding sequence is TGTGCCACCAGTGACCAAGACGGTGAGCAGTTCTTC. As protein: CATSDQDGEQFF.

Turning to this clonotype: One base away lies a much larger clone, so this may be a sequencing read error. The chain is built from TRBV15 and TRBJ2-7; D is perhaps TRBD2 (7 bases). Trimming pared 5 bases from V and 3 bases from J, leaving 14 bases between. This CDR3 has 14 amino acids. Germline lookup yields CDR1 LNHNV and CDR2 YYDKDF (reference sequence). CDR3 DNA: TGTGCCACCAGCGGGGCGGGGGCACGCTACGAGCAGTACTTC. As protein: CATSGAGARYEQYF.

In its sample, this clonotype was seen many times. V is TRBV27 and J is TRBJ1-6; maybe TRBD1 (5 bases). Germline V lookup: CDR1 MNHEY, CDR2 SMNVEV (reference sequence). There are 14 residues in the CDR3. Trimming took off 8 bases at V and 10 bases at J, with 18 bases between the two ends. The CDR3 loop is CASGWTPLISPLHF. DNA of the CDR3: TGTGCCAGCGGGTGGACACCACTAATATCACCCCTCCACTTT.

This clonotype was recorded at least ten times. The chain joins TRBV28 to TRBJ1-6; 9 nucleotides line up with TRBD1. The CDR3 has 15 amino acids. Losses at the gene ends were 5 bases for V and 9 bases for J; bases not matched to a gene: 8. Germline V gene data show CDR1 as MDHEN and CDR2 as SYDVKM. Here the CDR3 reads CASSTRDRVGSPLHF. The CDR3, as DNA: TGTGCCAGCAGTACCCGGGACAGGGTCGGTTCACCCCTCCACTTT. The complete variable domain, with remaining parts taken from reference TRBV28 and TRBJ1-6, reads DVKVTQSSRYLVKRTGEKVFLECVQDMDHENMFWYRQDPGLGLRLIYFSYDVKMKEKGDIPEGYSVSREKKERFSLILESASTNQTSMYLCASSTRDRVGSPLHFGNGTRLTVT.

This clonotype was observed at least ten times. This sequence joins TRBV28 and TRBJ2-3; D is unresolved. The germline V gene has CDR1 MDHEN and CDR2 SYDVKM. This CDR3 spans 16 amino acids. The V and J ends lost 6 bases and 0 bases respectively, with 16 bases between them. The CDR3 region is CASRPSEAASTDTQYF. DNA for the CDR3: TGTGCCAGCAGGCCCTCTGAAGCTGCAAGCACAGATACGCAGTATTTT.

There are many counts of this clonotype. The chain uses TRBV28 and TRBJ2-1, with 9 bases lining up with TRBD1. CDR3 length: 15 amino acids. J was trimmed by 7 bases and V by 3 bases; bases with no gene match: 7. In germline, CDR1 is MDHEN, CDR2 SYDVKM. The CDR3 here is CASSFFEDRGNEQFF. The CDR3 bases are TGTGCCAGCAGTTTCTTTGAGGACAGGGGTAATGAGCAGTTCTTC.

Many counts were recorded for this clonotype. The genes are TRBV28 and TRBJ2-1, with 10 bases matching TRBD2. The CDR3 is 16 residues long. Germline V gene lookup returns CDR1 MDHEN and CDR2 SYDVKM. The ends lost 1 base at V and 6 bases at J; junction bases unmatched: 6. CDR3 protein: CASSLSSGGIVNEQFF. The CDR3 DNA reads TGTGCCAGCAGTTTATCTAGCGGGGGTATAGTCAATGAGCAGTTCTTC.

This clonotype was observed many times. This chain connects TRBV7-6 to TRBJ2-3, with D perhaps matching TRBD2 (6 bases). This CDR3 has 15 amino acids. Germline-derived CDR1 and CDR2 are SGHVS and FNYEAQ. The germline V and J ends were trimmed by 0 bases and 3 bases, with 10 bases remaining between them. In DNA, the CDR3 is TGTGCCAGCAGCTTAGCGCGGGACCGGACAGATACGCAGTATTTT. It codes for CASSLARDRTDTQYF.

The CDR3 loop reads CASSISWDEQFF. In nucleotides, the CDR3 is TGTGCCAGCAGTATCTCTTGGGATGAGCAGTTCTTC. V gene TRBV27 combines with J gene TRBJ2-1; the D is unclear. Germline CDR1 reads MNHEY; CDR2 reads SMNVEV (reference sequence). The CDR3 covers 12 residues. Trimming cost V 5 bases and J 8 bases, with 10 bases left between them.